Listed below are T cell receptor beta chains from one sample, sequenced in a study of shared clonotypes between healthy human individuals. Using immunoSEQ multiplex PCR, the repertoire was profiled, and TCRdb retains in-frame clones only, with some absent. The table lists approximately 700,000 clones, about three quarters of them singletons. The sequenced sample consisted of memory CD4+ T cells sorted from blood. These receptors all come from a woman aged 30 to 39 in good health. Both conserved end residues are part of each CDR3. The D gene is left open where the match is weak. Only part of the rows carry a size: once, few, many, or a class if the clone is expanded.

>-|-|TRBJ2-2|TRBV30
TGTGCCTGGAGTGTGTATCAATCAGCGGGGGAGCTGTTTTTT
CAWSVYQSAGELFF
>-|TRBD2|TRBJ2-1|TRBV4-1
TGCGCCAGCAGCCAGGTGGGGGGCGGGAGGGCCTACAATGAGCAGTTCTTC
CASSQVGGGRAYNEQFF
>-|-|TRBJ2-3|TRBV7-2
TGTGCCAGCGGCCGTGGGCCAGATACGCAGTATTTT
CASGRGPDTQYF
>-|-|TRBJ1-3|TRBV28
TGTGCCAGCAGGCATGTTGTCCCGGACAGTTCAACGACCCGCTCTGGAAACACCATATATTTT
CASRHVVPDSSTTRSGNTIYF
>-|-|TRBJ2-5|TRBV5-1
TGCGCCAGCAGCTTGTCGGGATCCGAGACCCAGTACTTC
CASSLSGSETQYF
>few|TRBD2|TRBJ2-5|TRBV5-8
TGTGCCAGCAGCCAGGGACTAGCGTTACAAGAGACCCAGTACTTC
CASSQGLALQETQYF
>-|TRBD1|TRBJ2-4|TRBV5-6
TGTGCCAGCAGCCTGACAGGGTCCGGTAACATTCAGTACTTC
CASSLTGSGNIQYF
>-|TRBD2|TRBJ2-7|TRBV9
TGTGCCAGCAGCGTTGGGGGGGAGACCATTTACGAGCAGTACTTC
CASSVGGETIYEQYF
>few|TRBD2|TRBJ2-1|TRBV7-6
TGTGCCAGCAGCTTAGGACGGGAGGGCCTATATGAGCAGTTCTTC
CASSLGREGLYEQFF
>few|-|TRBJ2-7|TRBV21-1
TGTGCCAGCAGCAAAGGGAAGCGGCGGGAGGGCAGCCACGAGCAGTACTTC
CASSKGKRREGSHEQYF
>-|TRBD1|TRBJ2-1|TRBV10-3
TGTGCCATCAGTGTGGGGACAGGGGCTGATGAGCAGTTCTTC
CAISVGTGADEQFF
>many|-|TRBJ1-4|TRBV28
TGTGCCAGCAGTCTGACAGCCCACAGGGAAAAACTGTTTTTT
CASSLTAHREKLFF
>-|-|TRBJ2-2|TRBV11-2
TGTGCCAGCAGCCGAAGACCGATAGCGGTGGACACCGGGGAGCTGTTTTTT
CASSRRPIAVDTGELFF
>once|-|TRBJ1-2|TRBV28
TGTGCCAGCACCGGGGCTTCCCATCTCTTAGACTATGGCTACACCTTC
CASTGASHLLDYGYTF
>-|TRBD2|TRBJ2-1|TRBV10-3
TGTGCCATCAGTGGGGGACTAGCGTCTTCCTACAATGAGCAGTTCTTC
CAISGGLASSYNEQFF
>-|-|TRBJ2-3|TRBV9
TGTGCCAGCAGCGTAAGGTTGGCGAGCACAGATACGCAGTATTTT
CASSVRLASTDTQYF
>few|-|TRBJ2-5|TRBV7-9
TGTGCCAGCAGCTTAGAGGCTCAAGAGACCCAGTACTTC
CASSLEAQETQYF
>-|-|TRBJ1-4|TRBV28
TGTGCCAGCAGTTTATGGGGAAATGAAAAACTGTTTTTT
CASSLWGNEKLFF
>-|TRBD1|TRBJ2-7|TRBV5-1
TGCGCCAGCAGCTTTGACAGGGGTGTGGGCGAGCAGTACTTC
CASSFDRGVGEQYF
>-|TRBD2|TRBJ2-7|TRBV6-6
TGTGCCAGCGGTAGGACTAGTTTCTACGAGCAGTACTTC
CASGRTSFYEQYF